The rows below give T cell receptor beta chains drawn from one sample of a study of a mutant IDH1 vaccine in newly diagnosed glioma. These receptors lack a known antigen. Repertoires were generated with immunoSEQ multiplex PCR, while TCRdb's copy carries only in-frame clones and drops some. The sample shows around 60,000 clones, around 84% of them seen only once. Sequencing used PBMCs, obtained from a glioma patient whose treatment included an IDH1 peptide vaccine. The receptors were sampled from a woman in her fifties or sixties with glioma. The CDR3 runs from the conserved cysteine through the conserved F or W. A D gene is named only where the DNA matches it firmly. Size is omitted from some rows. Given values are once, few, many or a class for expanded clones.

V	size	J	D	DNA	CDR3
TRBV27	-	TRBJ1-4	-	TGTGCCAGCAGTTTGCACGGAATTAATGAAAAACTGTTTTTT	CASSLHGINEKLFF
TRBV2	-	TRBJ2-3	TRBD2	TGTGCCAGCAGTGAGAGCGGGGGGGGTAGTACGCAGTATTTT	CASSESGGGSTQYF
TRBV15	-	TRBJ2-2	TRBD1	TGTGCCACCAGCAGTACGCCGGGACAGGGGATTTCCGGGGAGCTGTTTTTT	CATSSTPGQGISGELFF
TRBV5-1	-	TRBJ1-4	TRBD1	TGCGCCAGCAGCTTGGGGTACAGGGGGAATAATGAAAAACTGTTTTTT	CASSLGYRGNNEKLFF
TRBV4-3	-	TRBJ1-5	-	TGCGCCAGCAGCCAAGACGCCTATAATCAGCCCCAGCATTTT	CASSQDAYNQPQHF
TRBV27	-	TRBJ2-7	-	TGTGCCAGCAGTTTAGCGCTCAGGGGCGCGGCCTACGAGCAGTACTTC	CASSLALRGAAYEQYF
TRBV19	-	TRBJ2-7	TRBD2	TGTGCCAGTAGGTACAGCGGGGGGGATCCCTACGAGCAGTACTTC	CASRYSGGDPYEQYF
TRBV6-6	-	TRBJ2-2	-	TGTGCCAGCAGTTACTCGAGGACCTCCGGGGAGCTGTTTTTT	CASSYSRTSGELFF
TRBV29-1	-	TRBJ1-1	-	TGCAGCTGGGGGGGTTTCGGCACTGAAGCTTTCTTT	CSWGGFGTEAFF
TRBV5-4	-	TRBJ1-6	-	TGTGCCAGCAGCTTGGATAATTCACCCCTCCACTTT	CASSLDNSPLHF
TRBV2	-	TRBJ2-6	-	TGTGCCAGCACGGACCTTAGGGGGAAGGGGGCCAACGTCCTGACTTTC	CASTDLRGKGANVLTF
TRBV14	-	TRBJ1-6	-	TGTGCCAGCAGTTGGATGGTGGGACGGGATTCACCCCTCCACTTT	CASSWMVGRDSPLHF
TRBV4-3	-	TRBJ1-3	-	TGCGCCAGCAGCCAAGATGTAGGGTCTGGAAACACCATATATTTT	CASSQDVGSGNTIYF
TRBV29-1	-	TRBJ1-2	-	TGCAGCGTTGGTGGGATCTATGGCTACACCTTC	CSVGGIYGYTF
TRBV7-9	-	TRBJ1-6	TRBD1	TGTGCCAGCAGACCCTCGGGACAGGATAATTCACCCCTCCACTTT	CASRPSGQDNSPLHF
TRBV19	-	TRBJ1-2	-	TGTGCCAGCTCCTCCGGGACGGATAACTATGGCTACACCTTC	CASSSGTDNYGYTF
TRBV9	-	TRBJ2-7	TRBD1	TGTGCCAGCAGCGTTATTTCAACGGGACAGGGGGTCGAGCAGTACTTC	CASSVISTGQGVEQYF
TRBV15	-	TRBJ2-3	-	TGTGCCACCAGCGACCGTAGCACAGGTACGCAGTATTTT	CATSDRSTGTQYF
TRBV5-1	-	TRBJ2-1	-	TGCGCCAGCAGCTCTGGAACCGAGGGCAATGAGCAGTTCTTC	CASSSGTEGNEQFF
TRBV6-6	-	TRBJ2-1	TRBD2	TGTGCCAGCAGTCCTAGCGGGGGGGGTCGGAATGAGCAGTTCTTC	CASSPSGGGRNEQFF
TRBV11-3	-	TRBJ1-1	-	TGTGCCAGCAGCACCCTAACCATGAACACTGAAGCTTTCTTT	CASSTLTMNTEAFF
TRBV5-1	-	TRBJ2-5	TRBD2	TGCGCCAGCAGCCCGTCTGAGACTAGCGGGGGGCGGGAGACCCAGTACTTC	CASSPSETSGGRETQYF
TRBV15	-	TRBJ1-3	-	TGTGCCACCAGCAGAGATAAGTGGGGAAACACCATATATTTT	CATSRDKWGNTIYF
TRBV4-2	-	TRBJ1-1	-	TGTGCCAGCAGTGACAGGAACACTGAAGCTTTCTTT	CASSDRNTEAFF
TRBV7-2	many	TRBJ1-6	TRBD1	TGTGCCAGCAGAGAAGGGACAGCTTCACCCCTCCACTTT	CASREGTASPLHF
TRBV27	-	TRBJ1-5	-	TGTGCCAGCAGATCAGGGATGAGCAATCAGCCCCAGCATTTT	CASRSGMSNQPQHF
TRBV15	few	TRBJ1-1	-	TGTGCCACCAGCAGAGATCAGAACACTGAAGCTTTCTTT	CATSRDQNTEAFF
TRBV30	few	TRBJ1-1	-	TGTGCCTGGAGGGTTATGGGGACGGTGAACACTGAAGCTTTCTTT	CAWRVMGTVNTEAFF
TRBV5-8	-	TRBJ1-2	-	TGTGCCAGCAGCTTGGATCTCGGAGCAAACTATGGCTACACCTTC	CASSLDLGANYGYTF
TRBV6-6	once	TRBJ2-7	TRBD1	TGTGCCAGCAGCAGAACAGGGGCATCCTACGAGCAGTACTTC	CASSRTGASYEQYF